This T cell receptor (beta chain) was identified in a study of blood T cell repertoires in COVID-19. Trimming pared 2 bases from V and 1 base from J, leaving 15 bases between. Germline CDR1 and CDR2: SGHRS and YFSETQ. The CDR3 has 16 residues. Original data processing: Cell counts per sample came from amplifying reference gene primers. Assay used: immunoSEQ multiplex PCR; TCRdb lists only in-frame clones, some missing. The V and J calls and clone size are taken from that table; D and trimming were inferred from the DNA. The sample contains roughly 380,000 clones, over 75% of which appear only once. Material: peripheral blood. J is TRBJ1-1 and V is TRBV5-1; D may be TRBD1 (5 bases). This TCR derives from a woman aged 40 to 50 with COVID-19, enrolled during active disease. CDR3 residues: CASSLLSLTGNTEAFF. The DNA of the CDR3 is TGCGCCAGCAGCTTACTCTCGCTAACAGGGAACACTGAAGCTTTCTTT.